This TCR beta chain was found in a study of T cell repertoires in cytomegalovirus infection. A remark on this clonotype: Its specificity is not known.

TCRdb recomputed calls from the reads with MiXCR, one row per CDR3 protein. The sample has about 130,000 distinct CDR3 sequences, more than 20% seen once; the top ten hold almost 35%. The CDR3 has 18 amino acids. The ends were cut back, 5 bases at V and 0 bases at J, with 20 bases in the middle. Germline V gene lookup returns CDR1 LNHNV and CDR2 YYDKDF (reference sequence). The sample was PBMCs, sequenced either directly or after in vitro stimulation (not recorded which). This sequence joins TRBV15 and TRBJ2-4; D is perhaps TRBD1 (6 bases). This clonotype was sampled from a human donor in good health (CMV status not recorded). Some clones in this sample may be carry-over from other donors' samples. CDR3 DNA: TGTGCCACCAGCCTGATCAGGGGCTCCGCTAGAGCCAAAAACATTCAGTACTTC. It specifies CATSLIRGSARAKNIQYF.